One and the same sample provided the 13 T cell receptor beta chains below, sequenced in a study of blood T cell repertoires in COVID-19 (dated by TCRdb to 2018 to 2021). Library preparation employed the immunoSEQ multiplex PCR assay. This immuneACCESS table, as held by TCRdb, lists in-frame sequences with V and J called but not all clones. Of the missing ones, under half trace to an unresolved V gene in checked studies; the others have no known cause. The sample table records hundreds of thousands of clones; approximately 78% of these occur just once. The top ten constitute 9.5% to 15% of the sample. The specimen was peripheral blood. Receptors were obtained from a woman aged 60 to 75 with active or convalescent COVID-19.

This clone occurred once. The chain recombines TRBV2 with TRBJ2-1, with a possible D match to TRBD2 (5 bases). V was cut by 8 bases and J by 3 bases, with 17 bases left in between. Germline V gene lookup returns CDR1 SNHLY and CDR2 FYNNEI. The CDR3 has 15 amino acids. CDR3 bases: TGTGCCAGCCGGGCGGACTCTACCTTCTACAATGAGCAGTTCTTC. Residues: CASRADSTFYNEQFF.

Here the CDR3 reads CASSPPNRANQPQHF. The CDR3 DNA sequence: TGTGCCAGCTCACCACCGAACAGGGCCAATCAGCCCCAGCATTTT. This chain links TRBV18 with TRBJ1-5; the D gene is possibly TRBD1 (6 bases). Germline CDR1 KGHSH, CDR2 LQKENI. CDR3 length: 15 residues. V was clipped by 0 bases and J by 3 bases, with 9 bases between them.

This chain joins TRBV6-2 or TRBV6-3 and TRBJ2-5; maybe TRBD2 (7 bases). This CDR3 region has 16 residues. V gave up 2 bases and J gave up 5 bases, with 18 bases separating them. The germline gives CDR1 MNHEY, CDR2 SVGEGT. The CDR3 nucleotides are TGTGCCAGCAGTTACGGTGGGGGGGCCTCCGGGGAGACCCAGTACTTC. This gives the protein CASSYGGGASGETQYF.

The chain recombines TRBV19 with TRBJ1-3; maybe TRBD1 (6 bases). V lost 7 bases to trimming and J lost 0 bases, with 16 bases between them. The V gene's germline CDR1 is LNHDA and CDR2 SQIVND (reference sequence). CDR3 size: 16 residues. CDR3 sequence reads: CASNSGGGPSGNTIYF. The CDR3 region has the DNA TGTGCCAGTAACTCGGGCGGGGGGCCCTCTGGAAACACCATATATTTT.

J is TRBJ1-4 and V is TRBV27, with no clear D. The CDR3 is 16 residues long. V dropped 2 bases and J dropped 0 bases, with 10 bases sitting between them. Germline V CDR1 and CDR2: MNHEY, SMNVEV (reference sequence). Written as DNA, the CDR3 is TGTGCCAGCAGTTTAACCACGGGAGCAACTAATGAAAAACTGTTTTTT. Protein product: CASSLTTGATNEKLFF.

This clone was picked up a small number of times. The rearrangement joins TRBV6-1 to TRBJ1-1; 9 bases agree with TRBD1. V lost 4 bases and J lost 1; bases outside the gene matches: 7. The germline gives CDR1 MNHNS, CDR2 SASEGT. This CDR3 is 16 amino acids long. The CDR3 reads CASSAWGQGKNTEAFF. The CDR3 nucleotides read TGTGCCAGCAGTGCCTGGGGACAGGGAAAGAACACTGAAGCTTTCTTT.

This chain connects TRBV25-1 to TRBJ2-5; 7 positions match TRBD1. V dropped 0 bases and J dropped 5; count of bases not matched to a gene: 6. Germline lookup yields CDR1 MGHDK and CDR2 SYGVNS. The CDR3 covers 15 residues. Here the CDR3 reads CASSEYRTGAETQYF. CDR3 in DNA: TGTGCCAGCAGTGAATACCGGACAGGTGCCGAGACCCAGTACTTC.

V is TRBV3-1 (or the pseudogene TRBV3-2) and J is TRBJ1-2; 9 bases match TRBD1. The V and J ends lost 4 bases and 3 bases, in that order; junction bases with no gene match: 3. Germline V CDR1 and CDR2: LGHDT, YNNKEL (reference sequence). CDR3 length: 14 amino acids. The CDR3 sequence is CASSPDRGDYGYTF. The DNA of the CDR3 is TGTGCCAGCAGCCCTGACAGGGGGGACTATGGCTACACCTTC.

V gene TRBV18 combines with J gene TRBJ1-4, with D hard to call. The V gene lost 2 bases and the J gene lost 12 bases, with 10 bases spanning the gap. This CDR3 comprises 12 residues. Germline CDR1 KGHSH, CDR2 LQKENI. CDR3 loop: CASSPGSGELFF. The CDR3 nucleotides read TGTGCCAGCTCACCAGGGTCCGGGGAACTGTTTTTT.

V and J are TRBV6-5 and TRBJ1-1; 9 nucleotides agree with TRBD1. The CDR3 has 15 residues. Unmatched junction bases numbered 9, after V lost 6 bases and J lost 4 bases. Germline values: CDR1 MNHEY, CDR2 SVGAGI. The DNA of the CDR3 is TGTGCCAGCAGCAAACAGGGGGCGGGGGGCACTGAAGCTTTCTTT. Its protein product is CASSKQGAGGTEAFF.

The chain links TRBV5-1 to TRBJ2-7; 7 positions match TRBD1. V trimming: 1 base; J trimming: 5 bases; junction bases outside the gene matches: 6. The germline gives CDR1 SGHRS, CDR2 YFSETQ. The length of the CDR3 is 14 residues. Here the CDR3 reads CASSLIQGSHEQYF. The CDR3 DNA is TGCGCCAGCAGCTTGATACAGGGGTCCCACGAGCAGTACTTC.

The chain links TRBV7-3 to TRBJ1-6, with D perhaps matching TRBD1 (5 bases). Between the trimmed V and J ends, which lost 0 bases and 8 bases, there was a span of 11 bases. The CDR3 contains 15 residues. Germline V lookup: CDR1 SGHTA, CDR2 FQGTGA. Written as DNA, the CDR3 is TGTGCCAGCAGCTTAACCTACAGGTGGGATTCACCCCTCCACTTT. This sequence encodes CASSLTYRWDSPLHF. The full variable domain, its missing parts supplied by reference TRBV7-3 and TRBJ1-6, is GAGVSQTPSNKVTEKGKYVELRCDPISGHTALYWYRQSLGQGPEFLIYFQGTGAADDSGLPNDRFFAVRPEGSVSTLKIQRTERGDSAVYLCASSLTYRWDSPLHFGNGTRLTVT.

V usage is TRBV30 and J usage is TRBJ1-6; 8 nucleotides match TRBD1. The CDR3 extends over 17 amino acids. The germline V gene has CDR1 GTSNPN and CDR2 SVGIG (reference sequence). V dropped 3 bases and J dropped 1; count of bases not matched to a gene: 8. The CDR3 bases are TGTGCCTGGAGCGGCCCTCGACAGGGGTCCTATAATTCACCCCTCCACTTT. Protein sequence: CAWSGPRQGSYNSPLHF.